The 2 T cell receptor beta chains in this list originate from one sample, sequenced in a study of blood T cells in healthy people across ages. Next came a second PCR, run for roughly 6 to 11 cycles, which used a sample-barcoded 5' primer along with a J-beta primer mix. A single record per CDR3 protein comes from TCRdb applying MiXCR to the 5' RACE reads. This table has 800,000 to 1,300,000 distinct CDR3 sequences, roughly 24% appearing once. These data were also reused for a study on T cells of mothers and their children.

Sequencing used blood. These receptors all stem from a girl between 2 and 10 years old in good health.

Only a few counts were recorded for this clonotype. The chain recombines TRBV5-1 with TRBJ2-3, with D possibly matching TRBD2 (5 bases). The V gene's germline CDR1 is SGHRS and CDR2 YFSETQ. CDR3 length: 15 residues. V dropped 6 bases and J dropped 5 bases, with 19 bases sitting between them. CDR3 sequence reads: CASTTDSPEVDTQYF. The CDR3 nucleotides are TGCGCCAGCACAACGGACTCGCCGGAGGTAGATACGCAGTATTTT.

This chain links TRBV29-1 with TRBJ1-2, with D uncertain. This CDR3 is built from 12 residues. Trimming took off 2 bases at V and 7 bases at J, with 11 bases between the two ends. CDR1 and CDR2 (germline): SQVTM, ANQGSEA. The CDR3 sequence: CSVESDRPGYTF. The CDR3, as DNA: TGCAGCGTTGAATCAGATCGACCTGGCTACACCTTC.